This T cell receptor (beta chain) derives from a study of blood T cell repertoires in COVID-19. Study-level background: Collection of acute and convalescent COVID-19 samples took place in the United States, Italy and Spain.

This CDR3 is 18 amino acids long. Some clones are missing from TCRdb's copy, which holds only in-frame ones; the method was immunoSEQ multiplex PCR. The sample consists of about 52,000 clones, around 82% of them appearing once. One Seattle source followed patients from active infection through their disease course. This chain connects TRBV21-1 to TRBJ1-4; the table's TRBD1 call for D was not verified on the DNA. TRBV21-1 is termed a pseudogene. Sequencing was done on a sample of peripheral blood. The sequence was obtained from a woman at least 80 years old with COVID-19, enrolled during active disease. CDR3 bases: TGTGCCAGCACCCGAATTGGGGTGAGGACAGGGGGTCGCGAAAAACTGTTTTTT. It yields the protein CASTRIGVRTGGREKLFF.